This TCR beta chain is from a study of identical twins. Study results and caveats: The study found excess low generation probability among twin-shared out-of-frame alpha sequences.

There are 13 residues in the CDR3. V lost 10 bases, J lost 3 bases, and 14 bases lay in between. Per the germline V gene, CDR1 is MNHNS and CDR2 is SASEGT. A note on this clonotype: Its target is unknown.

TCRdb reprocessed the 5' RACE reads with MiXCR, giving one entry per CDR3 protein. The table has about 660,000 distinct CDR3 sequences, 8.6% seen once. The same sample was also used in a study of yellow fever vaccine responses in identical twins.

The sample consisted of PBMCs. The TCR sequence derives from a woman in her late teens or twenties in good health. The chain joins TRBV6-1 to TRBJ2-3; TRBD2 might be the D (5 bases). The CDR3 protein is CATLLAGTDTQYF. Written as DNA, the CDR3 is TGTGCCACCCTTCTAGCAGGAACAGATACGCAGTATTTT.